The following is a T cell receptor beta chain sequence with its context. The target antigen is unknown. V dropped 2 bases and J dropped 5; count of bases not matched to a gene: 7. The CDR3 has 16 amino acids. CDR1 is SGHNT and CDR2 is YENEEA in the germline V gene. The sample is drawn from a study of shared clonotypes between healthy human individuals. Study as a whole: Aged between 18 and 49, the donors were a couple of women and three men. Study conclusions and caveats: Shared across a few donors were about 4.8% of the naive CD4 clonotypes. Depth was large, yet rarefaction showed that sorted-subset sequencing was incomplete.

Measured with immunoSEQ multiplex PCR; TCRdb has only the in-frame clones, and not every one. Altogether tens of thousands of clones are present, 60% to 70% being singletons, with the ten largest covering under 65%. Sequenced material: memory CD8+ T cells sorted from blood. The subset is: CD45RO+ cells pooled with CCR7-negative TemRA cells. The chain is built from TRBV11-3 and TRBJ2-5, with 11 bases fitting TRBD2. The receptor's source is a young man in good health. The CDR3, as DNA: TGTGCCAGCAGCTTACGATTAGCGGGAGGGTCCGAGACCCAGTACTTC. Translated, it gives CASSLRLAGGSETQYF.